This TCR beta chain was sequenced during a study of blood T cell repertoires in COVID-19. Study at large: Donors in the United States, Italy and Spain gave samples during acute or convalescent COVID-19.

CDR3 length: 12 amino acids. Trimming took off 2 bases at V and 11 bases at J, with 10 bases between the two ends. The repertoire was sequenced with immunoSEQ multiplex PCR; TCRdb's copy has only in-frame clones and lacks some. This sample yields approximately 70,000 clones, of which roughly nine tenths are seen a single time; 3.4% belongs to the top ten. What was sequenced was peripheral blood. This clonotype was sampled from a woman between 45 and 60 years old with COVID-19, enrolled during active disease. The rearrangement links TRBV12-3 or TRBV12-4 to TRBJ2-1; TRBD2 is a possible D gene (5 bases). In DNA, the CDR3 is TGTGCCAGCAGTTTAATCGGGGAAAAGCAGTTCTTC. This sequence encodes CASSLIGEKQFF.